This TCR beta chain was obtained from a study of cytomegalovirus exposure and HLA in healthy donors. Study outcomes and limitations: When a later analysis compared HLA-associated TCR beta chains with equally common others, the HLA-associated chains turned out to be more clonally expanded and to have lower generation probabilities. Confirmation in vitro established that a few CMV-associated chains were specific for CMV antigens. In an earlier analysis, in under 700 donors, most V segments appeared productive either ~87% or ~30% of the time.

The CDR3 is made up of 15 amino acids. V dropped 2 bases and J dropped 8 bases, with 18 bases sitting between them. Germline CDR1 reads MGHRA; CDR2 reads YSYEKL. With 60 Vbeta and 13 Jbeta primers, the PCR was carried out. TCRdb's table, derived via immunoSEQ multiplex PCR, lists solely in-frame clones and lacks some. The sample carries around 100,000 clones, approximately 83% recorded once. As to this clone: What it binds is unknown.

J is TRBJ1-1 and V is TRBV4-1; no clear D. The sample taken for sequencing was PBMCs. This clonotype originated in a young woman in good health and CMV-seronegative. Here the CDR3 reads CASSQILSYSLEAFF. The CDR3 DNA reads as TGCGCCAGCAGCCAAATCCTATCATATTCCTTAGAAGCTTTCTTT.